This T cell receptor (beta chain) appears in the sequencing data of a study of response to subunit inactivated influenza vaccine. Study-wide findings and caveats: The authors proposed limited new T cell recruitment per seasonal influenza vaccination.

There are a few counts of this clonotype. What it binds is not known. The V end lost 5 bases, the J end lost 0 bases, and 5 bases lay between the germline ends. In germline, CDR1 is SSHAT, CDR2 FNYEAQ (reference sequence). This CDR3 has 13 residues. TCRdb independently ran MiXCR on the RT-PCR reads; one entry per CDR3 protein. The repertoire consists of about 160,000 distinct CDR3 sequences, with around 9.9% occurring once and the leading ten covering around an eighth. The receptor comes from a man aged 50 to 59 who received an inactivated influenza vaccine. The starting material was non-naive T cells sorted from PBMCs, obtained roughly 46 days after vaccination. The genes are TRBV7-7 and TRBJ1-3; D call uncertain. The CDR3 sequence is CASSPISGNTIYF. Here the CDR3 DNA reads TGTGCCAGCAGCCCCATCTCTGGAAACACCATATATTTT.